This is a list of T cell receptor beta chains from one sample in a study of blood T cell repertoires in COVID-19. Produced via immunoSEQ multiplex PCR; TCRdb's table is partial and in-frame only. The sample holds tens of thousands of clones, 79% seen once. Sequenced input: peripheral blood. The receptors come from a man between 60 and 70 years old with acute or convalescent COVID-19. The CDR3 runs from the conserved cysteine through the conserved F or W. A D gene is named only where the DNA matches it firmly. Clone size, where shown, is once, few, many, or a class for clones that have expanded.

.,14,TRBJ1-1,.,TRBV19,CASSMGAMNTEAFF,TGTGCCAGTAGTATGGGGGCGATGAACACTGAAGCTTTCTTT
once,14,TRBJ1-4,.,TRBV30,CAWSVTGGNEKLFF,TGTGCCTGGAGTGTAACGGGGGGGAATGAAAAACTGTTTTTT
few,19,TRBJ2-6,TRBD1,TRBV7-3,CASSSDRRQGRRGANVLTF,TGTGCCAGCAGCTCGGACCGAAGACAGGGAAGACGTGGGGCCAACGTCCTGACTTTC
.,17,TRBJ1-3,.,TRBV15,CATTPFLDTSSGNTIYF,TGTGCCACCACCCCTTTTTTGGACACCAGCTCTGGAAACACCATATATTTT
.,15,TRBJ1-4,TRBD1,TRBV2,CASSLQGSHNEKLFF,TGTGCCAGCAGTTTACAGGGGAGCCATAATGAAAAACTGTTTTTT
.,13,TRBJ1-4,.,TRBV7-9,CASSLAQGEKLFF,TGTGCCAGCAGCTTAGCGCAGGGTGAAAAACTGTTTTTT
once,15,TRBJ1-3,TRBD1,TRBV9,CASRQGTSSGNTIYF,TGTGCCAGCAGACAGGGGACGAGCTCTGGAAACACCATATATTTT
few,13,TRBJ1-1,.,TRBV2,CASSNQGNTEAFF,TGTGCCAGCAGTAATCAGGGGAACACTGAAGCTTTCTTT
few,16,TRBJ1-6,.,TRBV7-9,CASNPSGRAYNSPLHF,TGTGCCAGCAACCCCTCGGGGAGGGCCTATAATTCACCCCTCCACTTT
.,11,TRBJ2-1,.,TRBV5-6,CASSQYNEQFF,TGTGCCAGCAGCCAATACAATGAGCAGTTCTTC
.,14,TRBJ1-2,.,TRBV7-6,CASSLRGATSGYTF,TGTGCCAGCAGCTTAAGAGGAGCGACGAGTGGCTACACCTTC
few,13,TRBJ1-4,.,TRBV30,CAWSVSGGEKLFF,TGTGCCTGGAGTGTATCGGGGGGCGAAAAACTGTTTTTT
.,14,TRBJ1-4,TRBD1,TRBV6-5,CASSIQTGYEKLFF,TGTGCCAGCAGTATTCAGACAGGGTACGAAAAACTGTTTTTT
once,12,TRBJ1-2,.,TRBV29-1,CSVSEKNYGYTF,TGCAGCGTTTCTGAGAAAAACTATGGCTACACCTTC
.,17,TRBJ2-7,.,TRBV12-2,CASRSIGLAGGLYEQYF,TGTGCAAGTCGCTCCATTGGACTAGCGGGGGGCCTCTACGAGCAGTACTTC
.,15,TRBJ2-4,.,TRBV6-2/TRBV6-3,CASSYSAARPNIQYF,TGTGCCAGCAGTTACTCAGCCGCCCGCCCAAACATTCAGTACTTC
.,12,TRBJ2-3,.,TRBV11-1,CATVPGTDTQYF,TGTGCCACAGTACCGGGTACAGATACGCAGTATTTT
.,16,TRBJ1-3,TRBD1,TRBV4-3,CASSQETGQGGNTIYF,TGCGCCAGCAGCCAAGAGACGGGACAGGGTGGAAACACCATATATTTT
.,13,TRBJ1-6,.,TRBV19,CASSIEGDSPLHF,TGTGCCAGTAGTATAGAAGGGGATTCACCCCTCCACTTT
.,17,TRBJ1-2,.,TRBV21-1,CAIVTGQRGVSNYGYTF,TGTGCCATCGTGACAGGGCAAAGGGGGGTAAGTAACTATGGCTACACCTTC
.,17,TRBJ1-3,TRBD1,TRBV9,CASSVEGQGGARNTIYF,TGTGCCAGCAGCGTAGAGGGACAGGGTGGAGCGAGAAACACCATATATTTT
.,16,TRBJ1-2,.,TRBV9,CASSVEATGDPYGYTF,TGTGCCAGCAGCGTAGAAGCGACAGGCGACCCCTATGGCTACACCTTC
.,14,TRBJ2-5,.,TRBV5-6,CASSLATAQETQYF,TGTGCCAGCAGCTTGGCGACAGCCCAAGAGACCCAGTACTTC
.,13,TRBJ1-2,.,TRBV4-3,CASSYSGVYGYTF,TGCGCCAGCAGTTATAGCGGGGTCTATGGCTACACCTTC
few,11,TRBJ1-2,.,TRBV12-3/TRBV12-4,CASRGRGGYTF,TGTGCCAGCAGGGGTAGGGGTGGCTACACCTTC
once,15,TRBJ2-7,TRBD1,TRBV7-3,CASSLDPGQTYEQYF,TGTGCCAGCAGCTTGGACCCGGGACAGACTTACGAGCAGTACTTC
.,15,TRBJ2-5,TRBD2,TRBV3-1/TRBV3-2,CASSHASGGEETQYF,TGTGCCAGCAGCCACGCTAGCGGGGGGGAAGAGACCCAGTACTTC
.,13,TRBJ2-3,TRBD2,TRBV14,CASSRGGTDTQYF,TGTGCCAGCAGTCGGGGGGGCACAGATACGCAGTATTTT
once,14,TRBJ1-1,.,TRBV7-2,CASSLGWQNTEAFF,TGTGCCAGCAGCTTAGGTTGGCAGAACACTGAAGCTTTCTTT
once,13,TRBJ1-1,.,TRBV7-2,CASSPQWYTEAFF,TGTGCCAGCAGCCCCCAGTGGTACACTGAAGCTTTCTTT
once,13,TRBJ2-1,.,TRBV19,CASSITGPNEQFF,TGTGCCAGTAGTATTACAGGGCCTAATGAGCAGTTCTTC
.,15,TRBJ2-5,TRBD1,TRBV6-6,CASSYGDRGLETQYF,TGTGCCAGCAGTTACGGGGACAGGGGGCTGGAGACCCAGTACTTC
once,14,TRBJ1-1,TRBD1,TRBV7-2,CASSSGGQGTRAFF,TGTGCCAGCAGTTCTGGGGGACAGGGGACAAGAGCTTTCTTT
.,15,TRBJ1-2,.,TRBV4-3,CASSQDLHRTYGYTF,TGCGCCAGCAGCCAAGATCTGCACCGAACTTATGGCTACACCTTC
.,13,TRBJ1-3,.,TRBV5-1,CASSGTTGNTIYF,TGCGCCAGCAGCGGCACTACTGGAAACACCATATATTTT
.,15,TRBJ1-3,.,TRBV18,CASSPRTSSGNTIYF,TGTGCCAGCTCACCACGAACATCCTCTGGAAACACCATATATTTT
once,14,TRBJ1-5,.,TRBV6-2/TRBV6-3,CASSYLSGNQPQHF,TGTGCCAGCAGTTACTTGTCAGGCAATCAGCCCCAGCATTTT
.,13,TRBJ2-2,TRBD2,TRBV11-2,CASPPGGTGELFF,TGTGCCAGCCCCCCGGGGGGGACCGGGGAGCTGTTTTTT
.,13,TRBJ1-1,TRBD1,TRBV7-3,CASSLEGGGEAFF,TGTGCCAGCAGCTTAGAAGGGGGCGGTGAAGCTTTCTTT
few,15,TRBJ1-2,TRBD1,TRBV11-1,CASSLHNTGRGSYTF,TGTGCCAGCAGCTTACACAATACCGGCAGGGGGAGCTACACCTTC
once,14,TRBJ2-5,TRBD1,TRBV5-1,CASRVTGATETQYF,TGCGCCAGCAGAGTAACAGGGGCAACTGAGACCCAGTACTTC
.,17,TRBJ2-7,TRBD2,TRBV27,CASSPGRAGPLSYEQYF,TGTGCCAGCAGTCCGGGCCGAGCGGGGCCTCTTTCCTACGAGCAGTACTTC
many,11,TRBJ1-1,.,TRBV3-1/TRBV3-2,CASSQDYGAFF,TGTGCCAGCAGCCAAGATTACGGGGCTTTCTTT
.,16,TRBJ1-5,TRBD1,TRBV19,CASSIGQGRGNQPQHF,TGTGCCAGTAGTATAGGACAGGGGAGGGGCAATCAGCCCCAGCATTTT
.,15,TRBJ2-1,.,TRBV2,CASTSRTGVGNEQFF,TGTGCCAGCACCTCTAGGACGGGGGTAGGTAATGAGCAGTTCTTC
.,13,TRBJ2-3,.,TRBV9,CASTQGGAETQYF,TGTGCCAGCACCCAAGGGGGGGCTGAGACGCAGTATTTT
.,13,TRBJ2-2,.,TRBV11-2,CASSLSGTGELFF,TGTGCCAGCAGCTTATCAGGGACCGGGGAGCTGTTTTTT
.,15,TRBJ1-4,.,TRBV5-1,CASSSVGQENEKLFF,TGCGCCAGCAGCAGCGTGGGGCAGGAGAATGAAAAACTGTTTTTT
.,12,TRBJ1-3,.,TRBV29-1,CSVRTGRDTIYF,TGCAGCGTTAGGACTGGACGGGACACCATATATTTT
.,13,TRBJ1-3,.,TRBV27,CASRGAYGNTIYF,TGTGCCTCGCGGGGAGCTTACGGAAACACCATATATTTT
.,12,TRBJ2-7,.,TRBV4-2,CASSLERSEQYF,TGTGCCAGCAGCCTAGAAAGGAGCGAGCAGTACTTC
few,15,TRBJ1-1,.,TRBV6-4,CASSDHTGPYTEAFF,TGTGCCAGCAGTGACCATACAGGACCTTACACTGAAGCTTTCTTT
once,16,TRBJ1-1,TRBD1,TRBV27,CASSPNPGQGGFEAFF,TGTGCCAGCAGTCCAAACCCGGGACAGGGGGGTTTTGAAGCTTTCTTT
few,12,TRBJ1-2,TRBD1,TRBV7-9,CVTDRDNYGYTF,TGTGTTACCGACAGGGACAACTATGGCTACACCTTC